These 2 T cell receptor beta chains originate from one sample sequenced in a study of CD8 T cells in ankylosing spondylitis. Findings and caveats of the study: Several highly homologous variants made up a TCR beta motif, and this motif appeared characteristic of ankylosing spondylitis blood.

One entry per CDR3 protein results from TCRdb running MiXCR on the 5' RACE reads. The sample includes about 400,000 distinct CDR3 sequences, under 25% of them seen just once. These receptors are not linked to any known antigen. The sequencing sample was made of blood, either unsorted or a sorted T cell fraction (not recorded which). The receptor set was obtained from a male donor with ankylosing spondylitis.

At least ten counts were recorded for this clonotype. CDR3 bases: TGCGCCAGCAGCCGGGGACAGGGTCGGGAAAAACTGTTTTTT. Translating it yields CASSRGQGREKLFF. This chain links TRBV4-3 with TRBJ1-4, with 9 bases that match TRBD1. Germline CDR1 is LGHNA and CDR2 is YSLEER. The CDR3 extends over 14 amino acids. Trimming at V came to 4 bases and at J to 8 bases, leaving 5 bases not matched to a gene.

In this sample, this clonotype turned up many times. The chain is built from TRBV12-3 or TRBV12-4 and TRBJ2-3, with D hard to call. The germline V and J ends were trimmed by 3 bases and 2 bases, with 6 bases remaining between them. This CDR3 has 13 amino acids. CDR3 in DNA: TGTGCCAGCAGTTTCGGGCCCACAGATACGCAGTATTTT. This codes for CASSFGPTDTQYF.